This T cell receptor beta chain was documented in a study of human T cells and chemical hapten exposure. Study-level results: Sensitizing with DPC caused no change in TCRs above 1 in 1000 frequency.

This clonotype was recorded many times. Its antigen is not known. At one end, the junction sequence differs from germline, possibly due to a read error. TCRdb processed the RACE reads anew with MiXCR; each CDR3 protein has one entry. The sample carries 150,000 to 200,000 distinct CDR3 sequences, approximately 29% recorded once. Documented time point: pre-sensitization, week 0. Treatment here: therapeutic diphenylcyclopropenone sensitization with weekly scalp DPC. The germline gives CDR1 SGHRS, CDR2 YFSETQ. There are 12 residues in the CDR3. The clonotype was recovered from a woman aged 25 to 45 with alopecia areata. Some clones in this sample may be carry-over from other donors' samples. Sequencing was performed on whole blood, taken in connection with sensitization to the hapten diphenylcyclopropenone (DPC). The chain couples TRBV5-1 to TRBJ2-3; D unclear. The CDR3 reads CASSLEGDTQYF. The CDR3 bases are TGTGCCAGCAGCTTAGAAGGCGATACGCAGTATTTT.